The 9 T cell receptor beta chains below come from one sample, sequenced in a study of blood T cell repertoires in COVID-19 (TCRdb year 2020). Library generation was performed with the immunoSEQ multiplex PCR assay. As stored in TCRdb, this immuneACCESS dataset retains in-frame rearrangements with V and J assigned. A fraction of the clones does not appear; measured against another copy, unresolved V genes explain less than half of the discrepancy, and the remainder lacks a known reason. In all, the sample holds just under 95,000 clones, and under 90% of those were seen once. The ten most abundant clones make up 15% to 20% of the sample. Material for sequencing was peripheral blood. These receptors were obtained from a human donor in a cohort sampled during active COVID-19.

In its sample, this clone was seen once. The J gene is TRBJ1-6, the V gene TRBV3-1 (or the pseudogene TRBV3-2), with TRBD1 matching 7 bases. Germline trimming cut 0 bases from V and 12 bases from J; bases unmatched to any gene: 8. The CDR3 has 15 amino acids. Germline V gives CDR1 LGHDT, CDR2 YNNKEL (reference sequence). The DNA of the CDR3 is TGTGCCAGCAGCCAAGATCGGCAGGGGGTGGGACCCCTCCACTTT. This translates into CASSQDRQGVGPLHF.

The count of this clone is one. The chain uses TRBV19 and TRBJ1-6; unclear D gene. The length of the CDR3 is 15 residues. Germline values: CDR1 LNHDA, CDR2 SQIVND (reference sequence). V was shortened by 5 bases and J by 0 bases, with 8 bases between the two germline ends. CDR3 sequence: CASSEGSSYNSPLHF. CDR3 nucleotides: TGTGCCAGTAGTGAAGGGAGCTCCTATAATTCACCCCTCCACTTT.

V gene TRBV28 combines with J gene TRBJ1-1; weak D call: TRBD1 (5 bases). Germline V gives CDR1 MDHEN, CDR2 SYDVKM. V shed 5 bases and J shed 10 bases, with 17 bases lying between them. CDR3 size: 13 residues. The CDR3, as DNA: TGTGCCAGCAGTCCAGGGCAGGAAAAGGGAGCTTTCTTT. Translation gives CASSPGQEKGAFF.

The gene calls are TRBV15 and TRBJ2-1; TRBD2 matches 16 bases. CDR1 is LNHNV, CDR2 YYDKDF, per germline (reference sequence). The V and J ends lost 5 bases and 8 bases, in that order; junction bases with no gene match: 9. The CDR3 is 17 residues long. The CDR3 DNA sequence: TGTGCCACCAGCTCCGTTGCGGGGACTAGCGGGAGGGATGAGCAGTTCTTC. Its translation is CATSSVAGTSGRDEQFF.

The J gene is TRBJ1-1, the V gene TRBV28; 7 positions agree with TRBD1. Unmatched junction bases numbered 7, after V lost 5 bases and J lost 10 bases. Germline values: CDR1 MDHEN, CDR2 SYDVKM. The CDR3 has 12 residues. The DNA for the CDR3 is TGTGCCAGCAGTCCCAACTACAGGGGAGCTTTCTTT. Translation gives CASSPNYRGAFF.

The V and J genes are TRBV12-3 or TRBV12-4 and TRBJ2-3; D ambiguous. Trimming stripped 3 bases from V and 6 bases from J, with 4 bases between. This CDR3 comprises 11 residues. The CDR3 DNA reads as TGTGCCAGCAGTTTCCTGGATACGCAGTATTTT. Translated: CASSFLDTQYF.

Written as DNA, the CDR3 is TGTGCCTGGAGTTCCGGACTCCCAGATACGCAGTATTTT. Translating it yields CAWSSGLPDTQYF. V and J are TRBV30 and TRBJ2-3; perhaps TRBD2 as D (5 bases). V was cut by 2 bases and J by 4 bases, with 10 bases left in between. The CDR3 runs 13 residues. Germline values: CDR1 GTSNPN, CDR2 SVGIG (reference sequence). Supplemented by reference TRBV30 and TRBJ2-3, the full variable domain reads SQTIHQWPATLVQPVGSPLSLECTVEGTSNPNLYWYRQAAGRGLQLLFYSVGIGQISSEVPQNLSASRPQDRQFILSSKKLLLSDSGFYLCAWSSGLPDTQYFGPGTRLTVL.

The V gene is TRBV5-1, the J gene TRBJ2-7, with D perhaps TRBD2 (5 bases). Germline V gives CDR1 SGHRS, CDR2 YFSETQ. The V and J ends lost 0 bases and 2 bases respectively, with 12 bases between them. CDR3 length equals 15 residues. CDR3 amino acids: CASSLGASRTYEQYF. CDR3 nucleotides: TGCGCCAGCAGCTTGGGGGCTAGCCGGACCTACGAGCAGTACTTC.

There are a few counts of this clone. The chain employs TRBV2 and TRBJ2-7; 7 nucleotides match TRBD2. The germline CDR1 and CDR2 sequences are SNHLY and FYNNEI. CDR3 length: 12 amino acids. The CDR3 loop reads CVGREETYEQYF. DNA of the CDR3: TGTGTAGGGAGGGAGGAGACCTACGAGCAGTACTTC.